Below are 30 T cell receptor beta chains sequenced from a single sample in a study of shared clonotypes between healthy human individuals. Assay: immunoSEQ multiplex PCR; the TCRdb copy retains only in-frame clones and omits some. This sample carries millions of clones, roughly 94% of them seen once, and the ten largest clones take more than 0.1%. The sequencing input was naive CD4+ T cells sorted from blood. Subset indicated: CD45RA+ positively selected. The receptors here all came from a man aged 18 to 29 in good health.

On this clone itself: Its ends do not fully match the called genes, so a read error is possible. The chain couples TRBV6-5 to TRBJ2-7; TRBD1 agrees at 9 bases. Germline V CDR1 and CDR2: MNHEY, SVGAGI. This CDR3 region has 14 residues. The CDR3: CASSYSGQGLTISF. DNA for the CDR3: TGTGCCAGCAGTTACTCGGGACAGGGCCTCACGATCTCCTTC.

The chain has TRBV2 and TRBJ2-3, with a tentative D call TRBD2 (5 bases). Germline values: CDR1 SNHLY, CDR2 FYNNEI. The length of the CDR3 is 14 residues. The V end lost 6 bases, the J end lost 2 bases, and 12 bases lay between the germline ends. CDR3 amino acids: CASSLSGHTDTQYF. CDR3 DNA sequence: TGTGCCAGCAGCTTGAGCGGCCACACAGATACGCAGTATTTT.

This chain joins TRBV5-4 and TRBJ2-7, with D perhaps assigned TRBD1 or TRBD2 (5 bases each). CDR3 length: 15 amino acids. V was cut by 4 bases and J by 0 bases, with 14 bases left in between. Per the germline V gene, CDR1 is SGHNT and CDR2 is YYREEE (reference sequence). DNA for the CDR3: TGTGCCAGCAGCGCCCCGGGACCCTTCTCCTACGAGCAGTACTTC. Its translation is CASSAPGPFSYEQYF.

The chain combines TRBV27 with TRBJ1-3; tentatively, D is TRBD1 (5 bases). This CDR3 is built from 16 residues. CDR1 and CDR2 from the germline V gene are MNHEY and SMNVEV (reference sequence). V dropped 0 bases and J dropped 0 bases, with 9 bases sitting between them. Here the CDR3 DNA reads TGTGCCAGCAGTTTATCGGGACTGAGCTCTGGAAACACCATATATTTT. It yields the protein CASSLSGLSSGNTIYF.

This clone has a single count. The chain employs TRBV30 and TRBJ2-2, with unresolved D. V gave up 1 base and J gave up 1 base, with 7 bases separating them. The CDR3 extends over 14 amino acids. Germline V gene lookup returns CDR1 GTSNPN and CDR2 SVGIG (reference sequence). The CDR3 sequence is CAWSAPLNTGELFF. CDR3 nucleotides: TGTGCCTGGAGTGCCCCCTTGAACACCGGGGAGCTGTTTTTT.

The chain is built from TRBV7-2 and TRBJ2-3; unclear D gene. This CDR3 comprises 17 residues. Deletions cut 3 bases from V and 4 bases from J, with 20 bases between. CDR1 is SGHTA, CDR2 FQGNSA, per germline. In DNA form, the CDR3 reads TGTGCCAGCAGCTTGCAAAGCCCGCCTTCTAGGGCAGATACGCAGTATTTT. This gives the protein CASSLQSPPSRADTQYF. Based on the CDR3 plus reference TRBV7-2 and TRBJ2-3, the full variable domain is GAGVSQSPSNKVTEKGKDVELRCDPISGHTALYWYRQSLGQGLEFLIYFQGNSAPDKSGLPSDRFSAERTGGSVSTLTIQRTQQEDSAVYLCASSLQSPPSRADTQYFGPGTRLTVL.

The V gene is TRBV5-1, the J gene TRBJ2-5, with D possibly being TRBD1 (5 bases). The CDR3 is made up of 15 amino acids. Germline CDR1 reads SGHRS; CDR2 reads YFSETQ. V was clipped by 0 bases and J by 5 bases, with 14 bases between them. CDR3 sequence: CASSLEGHIKETQYF. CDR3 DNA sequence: TGCGCCAGCAGCTTGGAAGGACACATCAAGGAGACCCAGTACTTC.

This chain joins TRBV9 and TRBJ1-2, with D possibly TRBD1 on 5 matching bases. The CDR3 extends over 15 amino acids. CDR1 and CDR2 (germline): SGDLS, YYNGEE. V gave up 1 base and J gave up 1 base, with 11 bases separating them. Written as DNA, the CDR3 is TGTGCCAGCAGCGTATCGACAGAGATTAACTATGGCTACACCTTC. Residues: CASSVSTEINYGYTF.

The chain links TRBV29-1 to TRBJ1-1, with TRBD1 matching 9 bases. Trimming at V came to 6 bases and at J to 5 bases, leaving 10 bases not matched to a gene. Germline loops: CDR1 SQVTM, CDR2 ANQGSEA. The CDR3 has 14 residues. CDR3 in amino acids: CSVRTGTGQTEAFF. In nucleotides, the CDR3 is TGCAGCGTGAGAACCGGGACAGGGCAAACTGAAGCTTTCTTT.

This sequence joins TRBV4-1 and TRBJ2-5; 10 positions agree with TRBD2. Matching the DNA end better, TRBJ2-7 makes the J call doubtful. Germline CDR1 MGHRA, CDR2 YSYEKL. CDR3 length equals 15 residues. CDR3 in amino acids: CASSQVGLAVYEQYF. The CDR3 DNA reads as TGCGCCAGCAGCCAAGTAGGACTAGCGGTCTACGAGCAGTACTTC.

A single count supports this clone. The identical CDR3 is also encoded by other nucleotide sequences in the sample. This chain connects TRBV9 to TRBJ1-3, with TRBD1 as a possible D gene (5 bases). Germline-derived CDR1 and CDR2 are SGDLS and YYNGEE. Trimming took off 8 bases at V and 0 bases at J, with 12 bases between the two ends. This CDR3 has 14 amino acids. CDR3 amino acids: CASSGQSSGNTIYF. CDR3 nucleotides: TGTGCCAGTTCGGGGCAGAGCTCTGGAAACACCATATATTTT.

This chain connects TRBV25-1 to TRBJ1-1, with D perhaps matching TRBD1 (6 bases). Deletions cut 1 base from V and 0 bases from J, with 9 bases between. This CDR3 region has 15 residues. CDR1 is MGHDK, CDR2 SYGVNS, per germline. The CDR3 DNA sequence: TGTGCCAGCAGTGAATGGGGGGGCTTGAACACTGAAGCTTTCTTT. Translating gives CASSEWGGLNTEAFF.

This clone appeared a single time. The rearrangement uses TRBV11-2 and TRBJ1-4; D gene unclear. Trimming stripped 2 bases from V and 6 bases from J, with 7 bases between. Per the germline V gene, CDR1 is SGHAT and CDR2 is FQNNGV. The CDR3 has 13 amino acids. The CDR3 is CASSLQLDEKLFF. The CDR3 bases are TGTGCCAGCAGCTTACAACTTGATGAAAAACTGTTTTTT.

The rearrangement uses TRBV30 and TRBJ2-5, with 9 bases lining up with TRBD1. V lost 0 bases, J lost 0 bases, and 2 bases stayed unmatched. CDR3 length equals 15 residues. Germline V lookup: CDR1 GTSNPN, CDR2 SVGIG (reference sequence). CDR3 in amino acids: CAWSVRDRDQETQYF. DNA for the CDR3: TGTGCCTGGAGTGTACGGGACAGGGACCAAGAGACCCAGTACTTC.

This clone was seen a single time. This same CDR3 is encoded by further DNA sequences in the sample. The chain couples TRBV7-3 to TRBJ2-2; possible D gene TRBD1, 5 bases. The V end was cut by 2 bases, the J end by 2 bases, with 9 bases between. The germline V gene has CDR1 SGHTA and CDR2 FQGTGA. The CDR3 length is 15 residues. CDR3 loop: CASSLGQGNTGELFF. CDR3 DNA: TGTGCCAGCAGCTTAGGGCAGGGCAACACCGGGGAGCTGTTTTTT. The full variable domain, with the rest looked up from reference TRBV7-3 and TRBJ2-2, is GAGVSQTPSNKVTEKGKYVELRCDPISGHTALYWYRQSLGQGPEFLIYFQGTGAADDSGLPNDRFFAVRPEGSVSTLKIQRTERGDSAVYLCASSLGQGNTGELFFGEGSRLTVL.

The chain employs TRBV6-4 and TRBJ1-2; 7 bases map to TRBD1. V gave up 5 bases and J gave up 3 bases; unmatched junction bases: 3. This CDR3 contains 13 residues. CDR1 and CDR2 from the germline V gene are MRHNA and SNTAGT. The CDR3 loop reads CASSRGGDYGYTF. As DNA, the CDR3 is TGTGCCAGCAGTCGAGGGGGCGACTATGGCTACACCTTC.

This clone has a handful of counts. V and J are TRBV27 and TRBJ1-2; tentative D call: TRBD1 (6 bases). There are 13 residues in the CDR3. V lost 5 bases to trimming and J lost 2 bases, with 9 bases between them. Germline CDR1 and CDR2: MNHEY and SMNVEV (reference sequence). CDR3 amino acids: CASSPTGNYGYTF. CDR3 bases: TGTGCCAGCAGTCCCACAGGGAACTATGGCTACACCTTC.

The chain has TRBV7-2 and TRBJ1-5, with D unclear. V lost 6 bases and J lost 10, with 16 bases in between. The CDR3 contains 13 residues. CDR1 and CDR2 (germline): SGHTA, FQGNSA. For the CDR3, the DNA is TGTGCCAGCAGAAGAACAACCACGGGCCCCCAGCATTTT. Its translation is CASRRTTTGPQHF.

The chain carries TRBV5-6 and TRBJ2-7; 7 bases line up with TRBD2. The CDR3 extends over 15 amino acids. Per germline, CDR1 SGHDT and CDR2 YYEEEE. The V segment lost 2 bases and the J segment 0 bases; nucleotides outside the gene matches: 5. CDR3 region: CASSFREGSSYEQYF. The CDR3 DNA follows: TGTGCCAGCAGCTTTAGGGAGGGAAGCTCCTACGAGCAGTACTTC. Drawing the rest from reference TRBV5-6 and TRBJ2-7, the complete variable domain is DAGVTQSPTHLIKTRGQQVTLRCSPKSGHDTVSWYQQALGQGPQFIFQYYEEEERQRGNFPDRFSGHQFPNYSSELNVNALLLGDSALYLCASSFREGSSYEQYFGPGTRLTVT.

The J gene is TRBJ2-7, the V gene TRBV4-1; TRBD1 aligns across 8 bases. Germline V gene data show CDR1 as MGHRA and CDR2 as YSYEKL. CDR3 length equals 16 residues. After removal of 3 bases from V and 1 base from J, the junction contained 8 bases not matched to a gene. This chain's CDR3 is CASSHRTGTVSYEQYF. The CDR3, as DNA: TGCGCCAGCAGCCATAGGACAGGGACGGTTTCCTACGAGCAGTACTTC.

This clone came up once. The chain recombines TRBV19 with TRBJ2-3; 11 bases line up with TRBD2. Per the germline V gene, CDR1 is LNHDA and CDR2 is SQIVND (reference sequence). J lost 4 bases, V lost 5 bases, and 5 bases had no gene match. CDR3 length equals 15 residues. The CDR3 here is CASSLLAGGPDTQYF. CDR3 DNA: TGTGCCAGTAGTCTGTTAGCGGGGGGGCCAGATACGCAGTATTTT.

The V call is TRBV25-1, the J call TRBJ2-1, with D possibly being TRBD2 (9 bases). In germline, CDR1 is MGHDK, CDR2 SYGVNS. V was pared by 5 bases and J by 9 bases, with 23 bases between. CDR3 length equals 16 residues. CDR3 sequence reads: CASSQGAREGSSEQFF. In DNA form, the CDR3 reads TGTGCCAGCAGTCAGGGGGCGCGGGAGGGTAGTAGTGAGCAGTTCTTC.

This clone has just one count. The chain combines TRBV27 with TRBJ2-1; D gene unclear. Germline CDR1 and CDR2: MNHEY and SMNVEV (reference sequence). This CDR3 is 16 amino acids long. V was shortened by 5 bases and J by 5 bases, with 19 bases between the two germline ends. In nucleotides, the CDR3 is TGTGCCAGCAGTCGCTTCCTGTCCAACCAAAACAATGAGCAGTTCTTC. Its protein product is CASSRFLSNQNNEQFF.

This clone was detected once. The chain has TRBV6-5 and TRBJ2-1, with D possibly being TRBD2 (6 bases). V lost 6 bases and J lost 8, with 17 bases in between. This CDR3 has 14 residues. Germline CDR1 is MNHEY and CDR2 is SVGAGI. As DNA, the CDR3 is TGTGCCAGCAGGCCCGGTGGGGACTTCTATGAGCAGTTCTTC. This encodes CASRPGGDFYEQFF.

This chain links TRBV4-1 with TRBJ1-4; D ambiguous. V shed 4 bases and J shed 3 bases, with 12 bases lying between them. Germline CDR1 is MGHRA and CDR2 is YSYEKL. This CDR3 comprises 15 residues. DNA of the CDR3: TGCGCCAGCAGCCCAATGGGTGTAGCTAATGAAAAACTGTTTTTT. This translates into CASSPMGVANEKLFF.

The chain's CDR3 is CASSGDRGNTGELFF. The CDR3 DNA reads as TGTGCCAGCAGCGGGGACAGGGGAAATACCGGGGAGCTGTTTTTT. This chain joins TRBV7-2 and TRBJ2-2; TRBD1 matches 10 bases. The CDR3 loop spans 15 amino acids. V gave up 5 bases and J gave up 5 bases; unmatched junction bases: 5. The germline V gene has CDR1 SGHTA and CDR2 FQGNSA.

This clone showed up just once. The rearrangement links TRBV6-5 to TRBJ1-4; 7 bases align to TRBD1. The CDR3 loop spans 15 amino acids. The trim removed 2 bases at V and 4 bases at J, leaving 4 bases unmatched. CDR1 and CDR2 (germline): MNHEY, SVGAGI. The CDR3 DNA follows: TGTGCCAGCAGTTACGGGGGGACAGATAATGAAAAACTGTTTTTT. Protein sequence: CASSYGGTDNEKLFF.

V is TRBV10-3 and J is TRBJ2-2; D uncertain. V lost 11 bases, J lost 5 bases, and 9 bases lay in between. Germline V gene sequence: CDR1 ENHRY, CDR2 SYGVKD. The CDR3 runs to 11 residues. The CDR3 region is CASQETGELFF. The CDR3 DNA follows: TGTGCCTCCCAAGAGACCGGGGAGCTGTTTTTT.

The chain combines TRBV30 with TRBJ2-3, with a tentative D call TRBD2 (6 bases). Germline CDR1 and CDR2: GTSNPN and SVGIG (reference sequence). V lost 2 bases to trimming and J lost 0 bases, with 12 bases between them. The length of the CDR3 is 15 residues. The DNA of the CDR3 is TGTGCCTGGAGTTTGGGACGGGGGAGCACAGATACGCAGTATTTT. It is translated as CAWSLGRGSTDTQYF.

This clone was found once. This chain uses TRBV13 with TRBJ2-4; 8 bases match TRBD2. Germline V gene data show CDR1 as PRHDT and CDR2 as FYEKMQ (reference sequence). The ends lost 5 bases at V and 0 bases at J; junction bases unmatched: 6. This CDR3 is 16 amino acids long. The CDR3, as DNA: TGTGCCAGCAGCAAGAGCGGGAGAGTAGCCAAAAACATTCAGTACTTC. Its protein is CASSKSGRVAKNIQYF.